This entry is about one TCR beta chain. The PCR contained 60 Vbeta and 13 Jbeta primers. Sequencing was performed with immunoSEQ multiplex PCR; in TCRdb, only in-frame clones are kept and a portion is missing. This sample carries 150,000 to 200,000 clones, 65% to 80% of them seen once, and the ten largest clones take around 2.8%. The entry originates in a study of cytomegalovirus exposure and HLA in healthy donors. The CDR3 loop spans 16 amino acids. Germline CDR1 reads SGDLS; CDR2 reads YYNGEE. V was cut by 0 bases and J by 6 bases, with 16 bases left in between. The V call is TRBV9, the J call TRBJ2-1, with D tentatively TRBD2 (5 bases). Input material: PBMCs. This sequence originates from a woman between 35 and 50 years old in good health and CMV-seropositive. The CDR3 DNA reads TGTGCCAGCAGCGTAGGAGGGAGTGGGGTCCTCAATGAGCAGTTCTTC. Its protein product is CASSVGGSGVLNEQFF. Using reference TRBV9 and TRBJ2-1 for the parts outside the CDR3, the full variable domain is DSGVTQTPKHLITATGQRVTLRCSPRSGDLSVYWYQQSLDQGLQFLIQYYNGEERAKGNILERFSAQQFPDLHSELNLSSLELGDSALYFCASSVGGSGVLNEQFFGPGTRLTVL.